This TCR beta chain derives from a study of identical twins (dated by TCRdb to 2016 to 2017). At the level of the whole study: The study deep-sequenced TCR alpha and beta repertoires from monozygotic twins, unrelated adults of various ages and cord blood to test whether fetal clonotypes persist. To rule out contamination, the twin experiments were replicated at different times with different library preparation protocols.

General conclusions and limits of the study: A weaker excess of twin sharing was found in beta out-of-frame sequences because the signal-to-noise ratio was lowered by fewer shared sequences. Recombination models systematically underestimated out-of-frame TCR alpha sharing in monozygotic twins but agreed with sharing between unrelated individuals. Compared with coincidental sharing between unrelated individuals, an excess of low generation-probability sequences was observed among out-of-frame TCR alpha sequences shared between twins. Abundant cord blood beta clonotypes carried fewer insertions; young adult naive repertoires showed a weaker similar trend, while memory repertoires showed none. Invariant T cells such as MAIT and iNKT could partly confound zero-insertion analyses, although diverse VJ usage argued against such confounding for most clonotypes. Because the same donors could not be followed over many years, the conclusions relied on cross-sectional statistical analysis.

In this sample, this clonotype turned up many times. Its target antigen remains unknown. Base qualities are missing; no much larger clone stands one base away. Only healthy Caucasian donors were included. The twin cohort comprised three pairs of female monozygotic twins, all aged about 18 to 29 years. CD4+ and CD8+ T cell populations were isolated with positive isolation kits from Invitrogen. Library generation was performed with 5' RACE. The instrument given in TCRdb is Illumina HiSeq 2000. Template switching introduced a universal primer binding site; the final cDNA contained a unique molecular identifier, enabling accurate counting of TCR cDNA molecules. Specific primers in the conserved constant-segment region were used to synthesize first-strand cDNA for TCR alpha and beta chains. To control for contamination, every cDNA library was double barcoded, receiving both a SMART-Mk sample barcode and Illumina barcodes. TruSeq adapter sequences and Illumina sample barcodes were added in two successive PCR steps. Sequencing of the TCR alpha and beta cDNA libraries was done on the Illumina HiSeq platform using custom primers. The paper's data handling went like this. Raw reads were processed with MiGEC to extract unique molecular identifiers, and MiXCR was used to determine CDR3 positions. For each individual, recombination models were inferred using an EM algorithm with the repgenHMM and IGoR tools. Shared clonotypes were analyzed with the tcR package in R, and sharing was normalized by the product of cloneset sizes. Out-of-frame nonproductive sequences were analyzed to study raw recombination free of thymic and clonal selection effects. The public reads were run again by TCRdb, first through fastp at Q25 and then through MiXCR, and only productive beta chains were kept. CDR3 protein duplicates are merged, each entry listing the most common genes and DNA. Clone size and V and J calls follow TCRdb, not the original study. Recorded for this sample are about 250,000 distinct CDR3 sequences; around 8.3% of them occurred a single time. The ten top clones hold 3% to 3.5% of the sample.

The junction shows trimming of 6 bases on V and 0 bases on J, plus 9 bases between the germline ends. There are 14 amino acids in the CDR3, from cysteine to phenylalanine inclusive. The entry retains the CDR3 DNA only, 42 bases that are in frame from base 1. These records were also assigned to another study, of yellow fever vaccine responses in identical twins. In that second paper, the authors write: The authors reported that the T cell response to vaccination in identical twins appeared partly convergent and partly personalized. In identical twins, the study followed T cell clones that responded to the vaccine with precision.

The source material was CD8+ T cells sorted from blood. The sequence came from a woman under 30 in good health. This chain is built from TRBV12-3 or TRBV12-4 and TRBJ2-1; TRBD2 is perhaps the D gene, given 5 matching bases. The nucleotide sequence reads as follows: TGTGCCAGCAGAACGGGGAGCTCCTACAATGAGCAGTTCTTC. This translates into CASRTGSSYNEQFF.